This T cell receptor (beta chain) was profiled in a study of cytomegalovirus exposure and HLA in healthy donors (dated by TCRdb to about 2017). With regard to the full study: The 500 to 700 repertoires of the first cohort and the 120 validation repertoires were produced on the same platform, according to a later analysis. Besides the first cohort of approximately 670 subjects, a separate validation cohort made up of 120 different subjects was used. The study aimed to test whether signatures of past pathogen exposure could be identified by cataloging public T cell receptors. To predict cytomegalovirus infection status, the study brought together high-throughput TCR immunosequencing, statistical association of individual TCRs with disease status, and machine learning.

The donors belonged to the validation cohort of approximately 130 subjects, which was separate from the approximately 700-subject first cohort. General findings and caveats noted by the study authors: In vitro tests confirmed that a few of the cytomegalovirus-associated TCR beta chains recognize cytomegalovirus antigens. Most TCR sequences were observed very rarely across donors, whereas some public TCRs were present in many individuals. In a later analysis, TCRs clustered in the first cohort were found to also tend to co-occur in the 130 or so validation repertoires, with around 94% of cluster scores above 0. Cytomegalovirus status was reported to be diagnosed by the classifier with high specificity and sensitivity in both the original and validation cohorts. The authors suggested that the approach could potentially be generalized to other disease states and immunological phenotypes. A total of 150 to 200 TCR beta chains were listed by the study as associated with cytomegalovirus. All 120 or so repertoires were used to score co-occurrence in the validation cohort in a later analysis, because that analysis had no HLA typing for the cohort.

About this clone itself: Its antigen remains unidentified. No base quality values were provided; no much bigger clone lies one nucleotide off.

Library generation was performed with the immunoSEQ multiplex PCR assay. In the source study's methods: A statistical classification framework was built to diagnose cytomegalovirus status from the catalog of TCR beta chain sequences. TCRdb obtained this table from immuneACCESS and retained in-frame rearrangements with V and J assigned. These tables miss some clones; where compared with another copy, unresolved V genes account for less than half of the shortfall, and the remainder is unexplained. D and trimming were read from the DNA, whereas the V and J calls and clone size are those reported in that table. The sample table records 150,000 to 200,000 clones; 84% of these occur just once. The ten largest clones capture roughly 10% of the sample. From cysteine to phenylalanine, the CDR3 is 15 amino acids long. Kept here is only the CDR3 DNA, which spans 45 bases and is read in frame from base 1. Cut back by 0 bases and 5 bases, the V and J ends lie 13 bases apart. CDR1 and CDR2, looked up from the germline V gene, are MRHNA and SNTAGT.

This receptor chain uses TRBV6-4 and TRBJ2-5; tentative D gene TRBD2, with 5 bases matching. The sample comprised PBMCs. The sequence was obtained from a man aged 25-45 years in good health and CMV-seropositive. The nucleotides read TGTGCCAGCAGTGACTCTAACCCTCCGGGGGAGACCCAGTACTTC. The resulting protein is CASSDSNPPGETQYF.